This is a list of T cell receptor beta chains from one sample in a study of blood T cell repertoires in COVID-19. This table comes from immunoSEQ multiplex PCR, and its TCRdb copy is limited to in-frame clones, with some not included. The sample carries approximately 670,000 clones, approximately 90% recorded once. What was sequenced was peripheral blood. The receptors originated from a woman younger than 35 with acute or convalescent COVID-19. Both conserved end residues are part of each CDR3. A D gene is named only where the DNA matches it firmly. Rows give clone size only sometimes, using once, few, many, or a class for an expanded clone.

V: TRBV6-5; J: TRBJ2-1; D: TRBD1; size: .; CDR3: CASSRDRAYNEQFF; DNA: TGTGCCAGCAGCCGGGACAGGGCTTACAATGAGCAGTTCTTC
V: TRBV9; J: TRBJ1-1; D: TRBD1; size: .; CDR3: CASSVSRGRPEAFF; DNA: TGTGCCAGCAGCGTAAGTAGGGGGCGTCCTGAAGCTTTCTTT
V: TRBV7-6; J: TRBJ1-3; D: .; size: .; CDR3: CASSLLDSSGNTIYF; DNA: TGTGCCAGCAGCTTATTGGACAGCTCTGGAAACACCATATATTTT
V: TRBV4-1; J: TRBJ2-3; D: TRBD2; size: .; CDR3: CASSQPSGTSGADTQYF; DNA: TGCGCCAGCAGCCAGCCCTCCGGGACTAGCGGGGCAGATACGCAGTATTTT
V: TRBV5-1; J: TRBJ1-2; D: TRBD1; size: .; CDR3: CASSPDRGINYGYTF; DNA: TGCGCCAGCAGCCCTGACAGGGGGATCAACTATGGCTACACCTTC
V: TRBV10-3; J: TRBJ1-4; D: TRBD1; size: few; CDR3: CAISETDRGPTNEKLFF; DNA: TGTGCCATCAGTGAGACGGACAGGGGGCCTACTAATGAAAAACTGTTTTTT
V: TRBV6-4; J: TRBJ2-3; D: .; size: .; CDR3: CASSDSPTDTQYF; DNA: TGTGCCAGCAGTGACAGCCCCACAGATACGCAGTATTTT
V: TRBV5-6; J: TRBJ1-5; D: TRBD1; size: .; CDR3: CASSDRGDYSNQPQHF; DNA: TGTGCCAGCAGCGACAGGGGCGACTATAGCAATCAGCCCCAGCATTTT
V: TRBV23-1; J: TRBJ1-3; D: .; size: .; CDR3: CASSQKESSGNTIYF; DNA: TGCGCCAGCAGTCAAAAAGAGAGCTCTGGAAACACCATATATTTT
V: TRBV24-1; J: TRBJ1-1; D: .; size: .; CDR3: CATSDFSVEGGKAFF; DNA: TGTGCCACCAGTGATTTCTCGGTGGAGGGGGGGAAAGCTTTCTTT
V: TRBV7-8; J: TRBJ1-5; D: .; size: .; CDR3: CASTPYSNQPQHF; DNA: TGTGCCAGCACTCCCTATAGCAATCAGCCCCAGCATTTT